The 28 T cell receptor beta chains given below trace back to one sample, sequenced in a study of cytomegalovirus exposure and HLA in healthy donors. PCR employed 60 Vbeta and 13 Jbeta primers. Produced via immunoSEQ multiplex PCR; TCRdb's table is partial and in-frame only. The sample holds some 60,000 clones; over 75% are singletons and the top ten take about 10%. Sequencing was carried out using PBMCs. These TCRs come from a female donor in good health and CMV-seronegative.

This clone is a singleton in its sample. The CDR3 DNA is TGTGCCAGAGACCCCGGACAGGGTGAAGAGACCCAGTACTTC. This encodes CARDPGQGEETQYF. The V call is TRBV21-1, the J call TRBJ2-5; TRBD1 reflects the table's D call only, with no check against the DNA. TRBV21-1 is shown as a pseudogene. This CDR3 has 14 residues.

This clone was counted a single time. V is TRBV5-1 and J is TRBJ1-2; TRBD1 matches 8 bases. CDR1 is SGHRS and CDR2 is YFSETQ in the germline V gene. This CDR3 has 15 residues. The V and J ends lost 0 bases and 6 bases, in that order; junction bases with no gene match: 7. The CDR3 coding sequence is TGCGCCAGCAGCTTGGTTCTCGCAGGGGGCCATGGCTACACCTTC. It is translated as CASSLVLAGGHGYTF.

V is TRBV6-6 and J is TRBJ2-7; TRBD2 might be the D (7 bases). Deletions cut 7 bases from V and 0 bases from J, with 10 bases between. Germline-derived CDR1 and CDR2 are MNHNY and SVGAGI (reference sequence). This CDR3 has 13 residues. In DNA, the CDR3 is TGTGCCAGCAAGGGGGACTACTCCTACGAGCAGTACTTC. It encodes CASKGDYSYEQYF.

V is TRBV18 and J is TRBJ1-3; TRBD1 is a possible D gene (5 bases). CDR1 is KGHSH, CDR2 LQKENI, per germline. The CDR3 spans 14 residues. V was trimmed by 3 bases and J by 7 bases, leaving 13 bases between them. CDR3 sequence: CASSPWDSRNTIYF. In nucleotides, the CDR3 is TGTGCCAGCTCACCCTGGGACTCCCGGAACACCATATATTTT.

In its sample, this clone was seen a few times. The V call is TRBV30, the J call TRBJ2-1; possibly TRBD1 or TRBD2 for D (5 bases each). V was clipped by 8 bases and J by 9 bases, with 14 bases between them. The germline V gene encodes CDR1 GTSNPN and CDR2 SVGIG (reference sequence). The CDR3 is made up of 11 amino acids. CDR3 bases: TGTGCCGGGACCCGGGGATTTGAGCAGTTCTTC. Translation: CAGTRGFEQFF. The complete variable domain, with remaining parts taken from reference TRBV30 and TRBJ2-1, reads SQTIHQWPATLVQPVGSPLSLECTVEGTSNPNLYWYRQAAGRGLQLLFYSVGIGQISSEVPQNLSASRPQDRQFILSSKKLLLSDSGFYLCAGTRGFEQFFGPGTRLTVL.

V gene TRBV7-9 combines with J gene TRBJ2-6, with a weak D call TRBD1 (6 bases). CDR3 size: 16 residues. Germline V CDR1 and CDR2: SEHNR, FQNEAQ (reference sequence). The V end lost 6 bases, the J end lost 0 bases, and 12 bases lay between the germline ends. CDR3 coding DNA: TGTGCCAGCAGTGGGGGCCGGACCTCTGGGGCCAACGTCCTGACTTTC. It is translated as CASSGGRTSGANVLTF.

This chain links TRBV7-2 with TRBJ1-1; 10 bases fit TRBD1. V was pared by 5 bases and J by 7 bases, with 7 bases of the junction left unmatched. Per the germline V gene, CDR1 is SGHTA and CDR2 is FQGNSA. The CDR3 loop spans 14 amino acids. The CDR3 DNA reads as TGTGCCAGCAGCAACTCCCGGGACAGGGGTGAAGCTTTCTTT. Amino acids: CASSNSRDRGEAFF.

In DNA form, the CDR3 reads TGTGCCAGTTCCGGGACAGAGAATGGCTACACCTTC. Its translation: CASSGTENGYTF. This rearrangement joins TRBV5-4 to TRBJ1-2, with 7 bases identical to TRBD1. With 8 bases clipped from V and 6 bases from J, the junction kept 7 bases outside the gene matches. CDR3 length: 12 residues. Germline assignment: CDR1 SGHNT and CDR2 YYREEE (reference sequence).

As concerns this clone: The sample has other DNA sequences that encode this CDR3 too. The rearrangement links TRBV6-5 to TRBJ2-5; 8 bases line up with TRBD2. Per the germline V gene, CDR1 is MNHEY and CDR2 is SVGAGI. There are 13 residues in the CDR3. V lost 6 bases and J lost 5; bases outside the gene matches: 5. In nucleotides, the CDR3 is TGTGCCAGCAGAAAAGCGGGAGTGGAGACCCAGTACTTC. Translated, it gives CASRKAGVETQYF.

This chain connects TRBV28 to TRBJ1-5; D ambiguous. Germline assignment: CDR1 MDHEN and CDR2 SYDVKM. The V end lost 2 bases, the J end lost 3 bases, and 8 bases lay between the germline ends. The CDR3 covers 14 residues. CDR3 in amino acids: CASSLGQNNQPQHF. The CDR3 DNA reads TGTGCCAGCAGTTTAGGGCAGAACAATCAGCCCCAGCATTTT.

This rearrangement joins TRBV5-1 to TRBJ2-2; 10 bases fit TRBD2. Unmatched junction bases numbered 12, after V lost 4 bases and J lost 9 bases. The CDR3 has 16 residues. Germline V gene sequence: CDR1 SGHRS, CDR2 YFSETQ. CDR3 amino acids: CASSVQSGRVGRELFF. The CDR3 DNA is TGCGCCAGCAGCGTCCAGAGCGGGAGGGTTGGAAGGGAGCTGTTTTTT.

The chain couples TRBV5-1 to TRBJ2-1; 9 nucleotides match TRBD1. V lost 0 bases to trimming and J lost 1 base; unmatched junction nucleotides: 5. Germline-derived CDR1 and CDR2 are SGHRS and YFSETQ. This CDR3 region has 17 residues. DNA of the CDR3: TGCGCCAGCAGCTTGGCGACAGGGGGAAGGTCCTACAATGAGCAGTTCTTC. Its protein is CASSLATGGRSYNEQFF.

The rearrangement links TRBV27 to TRBJ2-7, with a weak D call TRBD2 (6 bases). This CDR3 region has 14 residues. Germline V gene sequence: CDR1 MNHEY, CDR2 SMNVEV (reference sequence). V was shortened by 3 bases and J by 6 bases, with 15 bases between the two germline ends. CDR3 DNA: TGTGCCAGCAGTTTGGCGGGACCCTTTGCCGAGCAGTACTTC. Translated, it gives CASSLAGPFAEQYF.

The CDR3 nucleotides read TGTGCCAGCGCGCAGGGGATAACAGATACGCAGTATTTT. Amino acid sequence: CASAQGITDTQYF. This chain links TRBV2 with TRBJ2-3; D might be TRBD1 (6 bases). Germline V gives CDR1 SNHLY, CDR2 FYNNEI. The V gene lost 8 bases and the J gene lost 3 bases, with 12 bases spanning the gap. The CDR3 covers 13 residues. The full variable domain, its missing parts supplied by reference TRBV2 and TRBJ2-3, is EPEVTQTPSHQVTQMGQEVILRCVPISNHLYFYWYRQILGQKVEFLVSFYNNEISEKSEIFDDQFSVERPDGSNFTLKIRSTKLEDSAMYFCASAQGITDTQYFGPGTRLTVL.

This chain uses TRBV7-2 with TRBJ2-2, with 7 bases lining up with TRBD1. CDR3 length equals 16 residues. The trim removed 1 base at V and 1 base at J, leaving 3 bases unmatched. CDR1 is SGHTA and CDR2 is FQGNSA in the germline V gene. The CDR3 coding sequence is TGTGCCAGCAGCTTAGAAGGGGGCCGGAACACCGGGGAGCTGTTTTTT. Protein: CASSLEGGRNTGELFF.

The chain couples TRBV4-3 to TRBJ2-7, with 9 bases that match TRBD2. From germline, CDR1 is LGHNA and CDR2 YSLEER. This CDR3 has 13 amino acids. V shed 1 base and J 10 bases; nucleotides not matched to a gene: 5. This CDR3 reads CASSQVLAGAQYF. The CDR3 nucleotides read TGCGCCAGCAGCCAAGTGTTAGCGGGAGCTCAGTACTTC.

The V and J genes are TRBV5-1 and TRBJ2-5; D perhaps matches TRBD1 (6 bases). The length of the CDR3 is 15 residues. The V gene's germline CDR1 is SGHRS and CDR2 YFSETQ. V lost 4 bases to trimming and J lost 5 bases, with 18 bases between them. As DNA, the CDR3 is TGCGCCAGCAGCCTGGTGACAGGAGGAGACGAGACCCAGTACTTC. It codes for CASSLVTGGDETQYF. Filled out from reference TRBV5-1 and TRBJ2-5, the complete variable domain reads KAGVTQTPRYLIKTRGQQVTLSCSPISGHRSVSWYQQTPGQGLQFLFEYFSETQRNKGNFPGRFSGRQFSNSRSEMNVSTLELGDSALYLCASSLVTGGDETQYFGPGTRLLVL.

The chain combines TRBV9 with TRBJ2-7; D perhaps matches TRBD2 (6 bases). The CDR3 sequence is 16 residues long. In germline, CDR1 is SGDLS, CDR2 YYNGEE. Trimming removed 4 bases at V and 3 bases at J, with 20 bases between. CDR3 nucleotides: TGTGCCAGCAGCCAAGGCGGGAAGTTACACCTCTACGAGCAGTACTTC. It codes for CASSQGGKLHLYEQYF.

CDR3: CASSPYDSPNTEAFF. The CDR3 DNA sequence: TGCGCCAGCAGTCCCTACGACAGTCCAAACACTGAAGCTTTCTTT. The V and J genes are TRBV4-3 and TRBJ1-1; D is possibly TRBD1 (5 bases). Germline V gene lookup returns CDR1 LGHNA and CDR2 YSLEER. The V end lost 6 bases, the J end lost 2 bases, and 16 bases lay between the germline ends. The CDR3 is 15 residues long.

This chain uses TRBV7-9 with TRBJ2-3, with 13 bases lining up with TRBD2. Germline CDR1 and CDR2: SEHNR and FQNEAQ (reference sequence). The V segment lost 3 bases and the J segment 2 bases; nucleotides outside the gene matches: 5. The CDR3 spans 17 residues. The chain's CDR3 is CASSLGGLAGITDTQYF. As DNA, the CDR3 is TGTGCCAGCAGCTTGGGGGGACTAGCGGGGATCACAGATACGCAGTATTTT.

The rearrangement uses TRBV28 and TRBJ2-1, with unresolved D. There are 13 residues in the CDR3. Germline V gives CDR1 MDHEN, CDR2 SYDVKM. CDR3 residues: CAYRRPLSNEQFF. CDR3 DNA: TGTGCTTATCGTCGTCCCCTTTCCAATGAGCAGTTCTTC.

The table lists this clone with a count of one. The rearrangement links TRBV14 to TRBJ1-1; 9 positions match TRBD1. The V and J ends lost 5 bases and 1 base, in that order; junction bases with no gene match: 5. Germline CDR1 and CDR2: SGHDN and FVKESK. The CDR3 covers 15 residues. CDR3 nucleotides: TGTGCCAGCAGCGTCAGACAGGGGGGGAACACTGAAGCTTTCTTT. This gives the protein CASSVRQGGNTEAFF.

V and J are TRBV7-2 and TRBJ1-2; D not resolved. V was clipped by 3 bases and J by 7 bases, with 15 bases between them. The CDR3 is 14 amino acids. Germline V gene lookup returns CDR1 SGHTA and CDR2 FQGNSA. The CDR3 nucleotides are TGTGCCAGCAGCTTGGGTGTAAGGAGATCTGGCTACACCTTC. Protein sequence: CASSLGVRRSGYTF.

As concerns this clone: The junction shows a germline mismatch at one end, possibly a read error. The chain recombines TRBV7-9 with TRBJ1-1; D not resolved. The CDR3 is 13 amino acids. Germline V gene sequence: CDR1 SEHNR, CDR2 FQNEAQ (reference sequence). CDR3 nucleotide sequence: TGTTCCAGCAGCTTATATTTGAACACTGAAGCTTTCTTT. This gives the protein CSSSLYLNTEAFF.

This chain links TRBV11-2 with TRBJ2-1, with TRBD2 identical over 8 bases. J lost 11 bases, V lost 10 bases, and 13 bases had no gene match. The CDR3 is made up of 13 amino acids. Germline V lookup: CDR1 SGHAT, CDR2 FQNNGV. The CDR3 region has the DNA TGTGCCACCACGGGGGGGCCGGCGGGGAAGCAGTTCTTC. This codes for CATTGGPAGKQFF.

This chain uses TRBV7-3 with TRBJ1-2; TRBD1 might be the D (5 bases). V was cut by 3 bases and J by 7 bases, with 9 bases left in between. CDR1 is SGHTA and CDR2 is FQGTGA in the germline V gene. This CDR3 is 12 amino acids long. The CDR3 here is CASSLGGGGYTF. DNA for the CDR3: TGTGCCAGCAGCTTGGGGGGGGGTGGCTACACCTTC. The complete variable domain, with remaining parts taken from reference TRBV7-3 and TRBJ1-2, reads GAGVSQTPSNKVTEKGKYVELRCDPISGHTALYWYRQSLGQGPEFLIYFQGTGAADDSGLPNDRFFAVRPEGSVSTLKIQRTERGDSAVYLCASSLGGGGYTFGSGTRLTVV.

The V gene is TRBV28, the J gene TRBJ2-5; D unresolved. The closer fit of TRBJ2-7 to the DNA end suggests the J call may be wrong. Germline V gene sequence: CDR1 MDHEN, CDR2 SYDVKM. The CDR3 is made up of 11 amino acids. Here the CDR3 DNA reads TGTGCCAGCAGTTTTTTCTACGAGCAGTACTTC. As protein: CASSFFYEQYF.

The chain's CDR3 is CASSFQGAQETQYF. The CDR3 DNA sequence: TGTGCCAGCAGCTTCCAGGGGGCCCAAGAGACCCAGTACTTC. This sequence joins TRBV5-4 and TRBJ2-5; 8 bases map to TRBD1. J lost 1 base, V lost 2 bases, and 1 base had no gene match. Germline values: CDR1 SGHNT, CDR2 YYREEE (reference sequence). This CDR3 is 14 amino acids long. Combining the CDR3 with reference TRBV5-4 and TRBJ2-5 gives the whole variable domain ETGVTQSPTHLIKTRGQQVTLRCSSQSGHNTVSWYQQALGQGPQFIFQYYREEENGRGNFPPRFSGLQFPNYSSELNVNALELDDSALYLCASSFQGAQETQYFGPGTRLLVL.